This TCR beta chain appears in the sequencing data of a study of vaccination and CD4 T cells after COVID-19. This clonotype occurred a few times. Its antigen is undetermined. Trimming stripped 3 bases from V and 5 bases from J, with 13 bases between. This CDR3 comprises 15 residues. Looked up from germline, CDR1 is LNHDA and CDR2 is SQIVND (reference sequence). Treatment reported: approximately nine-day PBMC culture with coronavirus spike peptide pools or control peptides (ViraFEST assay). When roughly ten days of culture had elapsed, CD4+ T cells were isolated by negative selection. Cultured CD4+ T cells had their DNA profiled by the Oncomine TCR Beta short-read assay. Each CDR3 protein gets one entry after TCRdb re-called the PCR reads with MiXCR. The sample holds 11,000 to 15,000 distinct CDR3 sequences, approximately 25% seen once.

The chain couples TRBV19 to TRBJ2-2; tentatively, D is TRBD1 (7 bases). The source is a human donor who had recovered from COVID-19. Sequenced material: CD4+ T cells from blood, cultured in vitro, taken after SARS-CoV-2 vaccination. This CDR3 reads CASSIAGGRTGELFF. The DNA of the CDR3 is TGTGCCAGTAGTATTGCAGGGGGGAGGACCGGGGAGCTGTTTTTT.